The 27 T cell receptor beta chains below all came from one sample that was sequenced in a study of T cell responses to AZD1222 COVID-19 vaccine (dated by TCRdb to the early 2020s). The method was the immunoSEQ multiplex PCR assay. Entries here come from immuneACCESS through TCRdb and include only in-frame sequences with V and J called. Some clones fail to appear in such tables; in the studies checked, an unresolved V gene covers under half of the shortfall, and the cause of the remainder is unknown. Across this sample there are just under 75,000 clones, with roughly 80% seen only once. The top ten clonotypes cover around 48% of the sample. In light of the paper, this sample's time point label describes: about 28 days (+/-7) after the second vaccine dose. The sequencing used peripheral blood, collected 28 days after the second AZD1222 dose. The receptors shown here come from an adult who received the AZD1222 COVID-19 vaccine.

This sequence joins TRBV12-3 or TRBV12-4 and TRBJ2-1; D ambiguous. V gave up 3 bases and J gave up 5 bases, with 8 bases separating them. This CDR3 region has 13 residues. The CDR3 region has the DNA TGTGCCAGCAGTTTGAGGCTAAACAATGAGCAGTTCTTC. This codes for CASSLRLNNEQFF.

The rearrangement uses TRBV27 and TRBJ1-2, with D hard to call. CDR1 and CDR2 from the germline V gene are MNHEY and SMNVEV (reference sequence). This CDR3 comprises 16 residues. Trimming shortened V by 2 bases and J by 0 bases, and 13 bases separated the two germline ends. CDR3 residues: CASSLDPRPANYGYTF. DNA of the CDR3: TGTGCCAGCAGTTTAGACCCCAGGCCAGCTAACTATGGCTACACCTTC.

The chain recombines TRBV11-1 with TRBJ2-7, with 9 bases matching TRBD1. With 0 bases clipped from V and 10 bases from J, the junction kept 7 bases outside the gene matches. Germline lookup yields CDR1 SGHAT and CDR2 FQDESV (reference sequence). The CDR3 runs 14 residues. This chain's CDR3 is CASSLADRGTAQYF. In nucleotides, the CDR3 is TGTGCCAGCAGCTTAGCGGACAGGGGAACGGCCCAGTACTTC.

This CDR3 reads CASSPFGSQETQYF. Here the CDR3 DNA reads TGTGCCAGCTCTCCCTTCGGGAGCCAAGAGACCCAGTACTTC. V gene TRBV18 combines with J gene TRBJ2-5; D may be TRBD2 (6 bases). Trimming took 6 bases from V and 1 from J, leaving 12 bases between them. CDR3 length equals 14 residues. Germline V gene lookup returns CDR1 KGHSH and CDR2 LQKENI.

In this sample, this clone turned up a few times. The chain combines TRBV13 with TRBJ2-2; D might be TRBD2 (5 bases). The germline V gene encodes CDR1 PRHDT and CDR2 FYEKMQ (reference sequence). This CDR3 is 14 amino acids long. Trimming stripped 6 bases from V and 1 base from J, with 9 bases between. The CDR3 protein is CASRVGVNTGELFF. CDR3 sequence (DNA): TGTGCCAGCAGGGTCGGGGTGAACACCGGGGAGCTGTTTTTT.

V gene TRBV19 combines with J gene TRBJ2-1; D gene ambiguous. The CDR3 covers 17 residues. Trimming took off 0 bases at V and 5 bases at J, with 17 bases between the two ends. Germline V gene lookup returns CDR1 LNHDA and CDR2 SQIVND (reference sequence). In DNA form, the CDR3 reads TGTGCCAGTAGTATAGATCGGGCCCATCATAGGGACAATGAGCAGTTCTTC. Residues: CASSIDRAHHRDNEQFF.

The V and J genes are TRBV3-1 (or the pseudogene TRBV3-2) and TRBJ2-3; D ambiguous. With 3 bases removed from V and 14 bases from J, the gap between germline ends came to 15 bases. Germline V gene sequence: CDR1 LGHDT, CDR2 YNNKEL (reference sequence). The CDR3 is 12 residues long. CDR3 sequence reads: CASSQIRLALYF. The CDR3 DNA is TGTGCCAGCAGCCAGATAAGACTGGCACTGTATTTT.

This clone was seen only a few times. This rearrangement joins TRBV6-2 or TRBV6-3 to TRBJ1-5; D may be TRBD1 (5 bases). V was trimmed by 4 bases and J by 5 bases, leaving 12 bases between them. There are 14 residues in the CDR3. Germline V lookup: CDR1 MNHEY, CDR2 SVGEGT. The CDR3 DNA reads as TGTGCCAGCAGTTCCTCCCAAGGGGATCAGCCCCAGCATTTT. It codes for CASSSSQGDQPQHF.

The V call is TRBV2, the J call TRBJ2-5, with 7 nucleotides matching TRBD2. Germline V gene data show CDR1 as SNHLY and CDR2 as FYNNEI. J lost 5 bases, V lost 8 bases, and 14 bases had no gene match. The CDR3 is made up of 15 amino acids. The CDR3 DNA reads TGTGCCAGCCGGTGGGGGGAGGGATTAGATGAGACCCAGTACTTC. Its translation: CASRWGEGLDETQYF.

The gene calls are TRBV28 and TRBJ2-7; 8 nucleotides match TRBD2. With V trimmed by 4 bases and J by 3 bases, 11 bases remained unmatched. Germline assignment: CDR1 MDHEN and CDR2 SYDVKM. CDR3 length: 16 residues. The CDR3 is CASSSGTSPTYYEQYF. Written as DNA, the CDR3 is TGTGCCAGCAGTTCCGGGACTAGTCCTACGTACTACGAGCAGTACTTC.

The sample holds one count of this clone. The rearrangement joins TRBV14 to TRBJ2-2; 11 bases agree with TRBD2. This CDR3 comprises 17 residues. The germline gives CDR1 SGHDN, CDR2 FVKESK. V lost 3 bases, J lost 4 bases, and 7 bases stayed unmatched. CDR3 DNA: TGTGCCAGCAGCCAGTCTAGCGGGGGGTTGACCACCGGGGAGCTGTTTTTT. Translation gives CASSQSSGGLTTGELFF.

The chain combines TRBV29-1 with TRBJ2-1; 10 bases are shared with TRBD2. Germline assignment: CDR1 SQVTM and CDR2 ANQGSEA. CDR3 length: 15 residues. The junction had 4 bases not matched to a gene; V was cut back by 3 bases and J by 2 bases. Here the CDR3 DNA reads TGCAGCGTTGAGCCAGCGGGGGGGCCCTACAATGAGCAGTTCTTC. Translated, it gives CSVEPAGGPYNEQFF.

The chain links TRBV3-1 (or the pseudogene TRBV3-2) to TRBJ2-2, with TRBD2 as a possible D gene (5 bases). Germline CDR1 LGHDT, CDR2 YNNKEL (reference sequence). Trimming left V 1 base short and J 6 bases short, with 12 bases between. The CDR3 extends over 15 amino acids. CDR3 in DNA: TGTGCCAGCAGCCAAGCATATCGAGGGCCCGGGGAGCTGTTTTTT. Translating gives CASSQAYRGPGELFF.

This clone showed up just once. The V and J genes are TRBV30 and TRBJ2-7; D may be TRBD2 (5 bases). Germline assignment: CDR1 GTSNPN and CDR2 SVGIG (reference sequence). CDR3 size: 15 residues. V was clipped by 2 bases and J by 0 bases, with 14 bases between them. The CDR3 coding sequence is TGTGCCTGGAGTTTCGGAGGCACTATCTCCTACGAGCAGTACTTC. Protein product: CAWSFGGTISYEQYF.

V is TRBV7-9 and J is TRBJ2-1; D gene ambiguous. The V and J ends lost 1 base and 0 bases respectively, with 13 bases between them. This CDR3 comprises 17 residues. Germline V gene lookup returns CDR1 SEHNR and CDR2 FQNEAQ (reference sequence). The CDR3: CASSLGQVTVSYNEQFF. The CDR3 nucleotides read TGTGCCAGCAGCTTAGGCCAGGTTACGGTCTCCTACAATGAGCAGTTCTTC.

CDR3 residues: CASSGWSGELFF. The CDR3 coding sequence is TGTGCCAGCAGTGGGTGGAGCGGGGAGCTGTTTTTT. V gene TRBV2 combines with J gene TRBJ2-2; D call uncertain. The length of the CDR3 is 12 residues. The V end was cut by 4 bases, the J end by 7 bases, with 7 bases between. Germline CDR1 SNHLY, CDR2 FYNNEI. Full variable domain (missing parts from reference TRBV2 and TRBJ2-2): EPEVTQTPSHQVTQMGQEVILRCVPISNHLYFYWYRQILGQKVEFLVSFYNNEISEKSEIFDDQFSVERPDGSNFTLKIRSTKLEDSAMYFCASSGWSGELFFGEGSRLTVL.

The rearrangement uses TRBV28 and TRBJ2-7; D possibly matches TRBD1 or TRBD2 (5 bases each). CDR1 is MDHEN and CDR2 is SYDVKM in the germline V gene. Trimming took off 3 bases at V and 4 bases at J, with 7 bases between the two ends. The CDR3 contains 12 residues. CDR3 protein: CASSFGTYEQYF. CDR3 sequence (DNA): TGTGCCAGCAGTTTTGGGACGTACGAGCAGTACTTC.

The chain carries TRBV7-8 and TRBJ2-7; maybe TRBD1 (6 bases). V was cut by 4 bases and J by 6 bases, with 22 bases left in between. Germline CDR1 and CDR2: SGHVS and FQNEAQ. The CDR3 is 16 residues long. The CDR3 protein is CASSSQQVWGPGEQYF. In DNA, the CDR3 is TGTGCCAGCAGCTCGCAACAAGTCTGGGGGCCGGGCGAGCAGTACTTC. Full variable domain (remainder filled in from reference TRBV7-8 and TRBJ2-7): GAGVSQSPRYKVAKRGQDVALRCDPISGHVSLFWYQQALGQGPEFLTYFQNEAQLDKSGLPSDRFFAERPEGSVSTLKIQRTQQEDSAVYLCASSSQQVWGPGEQYFGPGTRLTVT.

This chain joins TRBV7-2 and TRBJ1-4; the D gene is possibly TRBD1 (6 bases). This CDR3 is 14 amino acids long. In germline, CDR1 is SGHTA, CDR2 FQGNSA. V was clipped by 10 bases and J by 6 bases, with 18 bases between them. The CDR3, as DNA: TGTGCCACTGCACTGATGGGGGCGGATGAAAAACTGTTTTTT. It codes for CATALMGADEKLFF.

The rearrangement joins TRBV10-2 to TRBJ2-7; 12 bases are a match to TRBD2. CDR3 length: 14 amino acids. J gave up 5 bases and V 4 bases, and 3 bases lay outside the gene matches. Germline CDR1 is WSHSY and CDR2 is SAAADI. The CDR3 region has the DNA TGCGCCAGCAGTGGACTAGCGGGAGAACACGAGCAGTACTTC. Translating it yields CASSGLAGEHEQYF.

The chain recombines TRBV19 with TRBJ2-3; tentatively, D is TRBD1 (6 bases). Per the germline V gene, CDR1 is LNHDA and CDR2 is SQIVND (reference sequence). V was cut by 5 bases and J by 4 bases, with 13 bases left in between. The CDR3 is made up of 14 amino acids. The CDR3 DNA reads as TGTGCCAGTAGTTATACAGGGAACGCAGATACGCAGTATTTT. This encodes CASSYTGNADTQYF.

The gene calls are TRBV7-2 and TRBJ2-1, with 8 bases identical to TRBD2. Looked up from germline, CDR1 is SGHTA and CDR2 is FQGNSA. CDR3 length equals 14 residues. V gave up 8 bases and J gave up 7 bases; unmatched junction bases: 10. The CDR3 sequence is CASEAEPGGNEQFF. DNA of the CDR3: TGTGCCAGCGAGGCCGAGCCGGGGGGGAATGAGCAGTTCTTC.

This chain uses TRBV7-6 with TRBJ2-5; 7 nucleotides match TRBD1. V lost 5 bases, J lost 1 base, and 7 bases stayed unmatched. This CDR3 is built from 15 residues. Germline assignment: CDR1 SGHVS and CDR2 FNYEAQ. CDR3: CASSPRGQLQETQYF. CDR3 coding DNA: TGTGCCAGCAGCCCTCGGGGACAGCTCCAAGAGACCCAGTACTTC.

V gene TRBV7-2 combines with J gene TRBJ1-2; D is ambiguous. Germline V lookup: CDR1 SGHTA, CDR2 FQGNSA. Trimming shortened V by 2 bases and J by 4 bases, and 11 bases separated the two germline ends. This CDR3 contains 14 residues. In DNA, the CDR3 is TGTGCCAGCAGCTTAATAGGAAACTCCTATGGCTACACCTTC. It encodes CASSLIGNSYGYTF.

The genes are TRBV30 and TRBJ1-1; 10 positions match TRBD1. Unmatched junction bases numbered 9, after V lost 4 bases and J lost 10 bases. Germline V gene lookup returns CDR1 GTSNPN and CDR2 SVGIG (reference sequence). The CDR3 sequence is 13 residues long. The CDR3 DNA reads TGTGCCTGGAACTGGGACAGGGGCACCTTAGCTTTCTTT. Residues: CAWNWDRGTLAFF.

The genes are TRBV27 and TRBJ2-1, with a possible D match to TRBD2 (6 bases). The germline CDR1 and CDR2 sequences are MNHEY and SMNVEV (reference sequence). Trimming stripped 4 bases from V and 3 bases from J, with 13 bases between. CDR3 length: 15 amino acids. CDR3 amino acids: CASSSSGVSYNEQFF. The CDR3 bases are TGTGCCAGCAGTTCGTCGGGAGTTAGCTACAATGAGCAGTTCTTC.

The chain joins TRBV5-6 to TRBJ1-3, with 7 bases fitting TRBD1. Germline V CDR1 and CDR2: SGHDT, YYEEEE. J lost 3 bases, V lost 0 bases, and 6 bases had no gene match. The CDR3 is 16 residues long. CDR3 in amino acids: CASSLATGAIGNTIYF. The CDR3 DNA sequence: TGTGCCAGCAGCTTGGCCACAGGGGCAATTGGAAACACCATATATTTT.